This entry describes one T cell receptor (beta chain). What it recognizes is unknown. CDR1 and CDR2 from the germline V gene are SEHNR and FQNEAQ (reference sequence). The CDR3 sequence is 18 residues long. V dropped 7 bases and J dropped 5 bases, with 27 bases sitting between them. The use of a sample-barcoded 5' primer and a J-beta primer mix characterized a second PCR of roughly 7 to 11 cycles. Each CDR3 protein is one row after TCRdb ran MiXCR on the 5' RACE reads. The table includes approximately 1.5 million distinct CDR3 sequences, around 36% detected once. This entry comes from a study of blood T cells in healthy people across ages. Broader study findings: Roughly linear age-related decline in beta diversity appeared, significant by age about 40. Long-lived donors carried more naive CD4+ cells and greater diversity than aged donors.

The sample consisted of blood. The chain links TRBV7-9 to TRBJ2-1, with D possibly TRBD2 on 5 matching bases. This clonotype was obtained from a woman aged 25 to 39 in good health. The CDR3 here is CASTIPRSMPNGDNEQFF. CDR3 nucleotides: TGTGCCAGCACAATCCCCCGGTCCATGCCCAACGGGGACAATGAGCAGTTCTTC.